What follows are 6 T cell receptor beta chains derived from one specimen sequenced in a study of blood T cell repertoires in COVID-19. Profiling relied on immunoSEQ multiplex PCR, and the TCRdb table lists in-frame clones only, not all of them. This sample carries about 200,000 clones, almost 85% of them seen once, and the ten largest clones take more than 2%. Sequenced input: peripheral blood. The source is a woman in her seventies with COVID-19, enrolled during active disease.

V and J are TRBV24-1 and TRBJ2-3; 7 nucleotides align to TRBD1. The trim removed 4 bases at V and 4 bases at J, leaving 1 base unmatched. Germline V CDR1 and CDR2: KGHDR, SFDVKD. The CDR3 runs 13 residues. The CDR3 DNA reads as TGTGCCACCAGTGAACAGGGGTCAGATACGCAGTATTTT. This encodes CATSEQGSDTQYF.

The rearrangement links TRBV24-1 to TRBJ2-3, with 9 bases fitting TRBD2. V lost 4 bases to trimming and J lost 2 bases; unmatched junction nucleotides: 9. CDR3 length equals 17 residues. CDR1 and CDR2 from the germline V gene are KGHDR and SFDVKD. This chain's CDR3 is CATSDRNSGGFTDTQYF. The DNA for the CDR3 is TGTGCCACCAGTGACCGCAATAGCGGGGGTTTCACAGATACGCAGTATTTT.

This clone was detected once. Here the CDR3 reads CASSGKRTDTEAFF. CDR3 nucleotide sequence: TGTGCCAGCAGTGGTAAAAGAACGGACACTGAAGCTTTCTTT. The V and J genes are TRBV2 and TRBJ1-1; D call uncertain. CDR1 is SNHLY and CDR2 is FYNNEI in the germline V gene. This CDR3 region has 14 residues. Trimming pared 4 bases from V and 3 bases from J, leaving 12 bases between. Variable domain in full (rest from reference TRBV2 and TRBJ1-1): EPEVTQTPSHQVTQMGQEVILRCVPISNHLYFYWYRQILGQKVEFLVSFYNNEISEKSEIFDDQFSVERPDGSNFTLKIRSTKLEDSAMYFCASSGKRTDTEAFFGQGTRLTVV.

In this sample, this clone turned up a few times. The CDR3 nucleotides read TGCGCCAGCAGTCCCGGACAGGAGAATTCACCCCTCCACTTT. It yields the protein CASSPGQENSPLHF. The chain links TRBV5-1 to TRBJ1-6; 7 bases are shared with TRBD1. The CDR3 runs to 14 residues. With 5 bases clipped from V and 7 bases from J, the junction kept 6 bases outside the gene matches. In germline, CDR1 is SGHRS, CDR2 YFSETQ.

The CDR3 region is CASSFWRQDYGYTF. DNA for the CDR3: TGTGCCAGCAGCTTTTGGAGGCAGGACTATGGCTACACCTTC. The gene calls are TRBV11-3 and TRBJ1-2; D is unresolved. Germline V gene lookup returns CDR1 SGHNT and CDR2 YENEEA. The V end was cut by 3 bases, the J end by 3 bases, with 11 bases between. This CDR3 contains 14 residues.

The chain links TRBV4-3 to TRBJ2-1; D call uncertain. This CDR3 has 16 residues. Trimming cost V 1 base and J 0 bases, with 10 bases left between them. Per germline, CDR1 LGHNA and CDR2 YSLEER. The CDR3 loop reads CASSQVAGSSYNEQFF. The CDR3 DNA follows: TGCGCCAGCAGCCAAGTTGCAGGAAGCTCCTACAATGAGCAGTTCTTC.